The 25 T cell receptor beta chains below all came from one sample that was sequenced in a study of shared clonotypes between healthy human individuals. Assay: immunoSEQ multiplex PCR; the TCRdb copy retains only in-frame clones and omits some. The table includes roughly 1,100,000 clones, about 75% detected once. The sequencing input was memory CD4+ T cells sorted from blood. Subset indicated: CD45RA-negative fraction. All receptors come from a man aged 18 to 30 in good health.

V is TRBV9 and J is TRBJ2-3; D not resolved. The CDR3 runs 14 residues. V gave up 4 bases and J gave up 5 bases, with 14 bases separating them. Germline V gene lookup returns CDR1 SGDLS and CDR2 YYNGEE. The CDR3 DNA reads as TGTGCCAGCAGCTCAAACCCATCCAAAGATACGCAGTATTTT. Its translation is CASSSNPSKDTQYF.

This clone was observed a single time. The V gene is TRBV4-2, the J gene TRBJ1-3; 9 nucleotides agree with TRBD1. Germline V gene data show CDR1 as LGHNA and CDR2 as YNFKEQ. Trimming at V came to 3 bases and at J to 7 bases, leaving 10 bases not matched to a gene. The CDR3 is 16 residues long. The DNA for the CDR3 is TGTGCCAGCAGCCAGGACGGGACAGGGATAGGCAACACCATATATTTT. Encoded protein: CASSQDGTGIGNTIYF.

The chain employs TRBV7-9 and TRBJ1-6; D remains unclear. Trimming left V 4 bases short and J 5 bases short, with 9 bases between. The CDR3 sequence is 14 residues long. CDR1 is SEHNR and CDR2 is FQNEAQ in the germline V gene (reference sequence). CDR3 DNA sequence: TGTGCCAGCAGCTCCCGGACGGATAATTCACCCCTCCACTTT. Its protein product is CASSSRTDNSPLHF.

V gene TRBV19 combines with J gene TRBJ1-5; D remains unclear. The ends were cut back, 9 bases at V and 0 bases at J, with 15 bases in the middle. CDR3 length: 15 amino acids. CDR1 LNHDA and CDR2 SQIVND come from the germline V gene (reference sequence). CDR3 sequence reads: CASIGAPYSNQPQHF. The CDR3 nucleotides read TGTGCCAGCATTGGAGCCCCTTATAGCAATCAGCCCCAGCATTTT.

This clone was seen more than once but under ten times. The rearrangement links TRBV5-5 to TRBJ2-6; 10 bases map to TRBD1. The length of the CDR3 is 17 residues. V dropped 3 bases and J dropped 3; count of bases not matched to a gene: 6. The germline V gene has CDR1 SGHKS and CDR2 YYEKEE (reference sequence). CDR3 bases: TGTGCCAGCAGCTCAGACAGGGGGCTGGGTGGGGCCAACGTCCTGACTTTC. Protein: CASSSDRGLGGANVLTF.

This chain uses TRBV5-1 with TRBJ2-7; perhaps TRBD2 as D (6 bases). V was cut by 2 bases and J by 2 bases, with 14 bases left in between. The CDR3 length is 15 residues. Germline V gene data show CDR1 as SGHRS and CDR2 as YFSETQ. Here the CDR3 DNA reads TGCGCCAGCAGCTTAAGAGTGGGGGGAACCTACGAGCAGTACTTC. Translation: CASSLRVGGTYEQYF.

V and J are TRBV28 and TRBJ2-1; D ambiguous. Trimming cost V 2 bases and J 0 bases, with 11 bases left between them. The CDR3 extends over 16 amino acids. The germline gives CDR1 MDHEN, CDR2 SYDVKM. The CDR3 loop reads CASSLVGPSSYNEQFF. DNA for the CDR3: TGTGCCAGCAGTTTAGTGGGCCCGAGCTCCTACAATGAGCAGTTCTTC.

V and J are TRBV4-3 and TRBJ2-7; a weak D match, TRBD1 (6 bases). This CDR3 is built from 13 residues. Per the germline V gene, CDR1 is LGHNA and CDR2 is YSLEER. V lost 4 bases and J lost 4, with 11 bases in between. The CDR3 region is CASSRSTGYEQYF. The CDR3 DNA follows: TGCGCCAGCAGCCGCTCCACAGGGTACGAGCAGTACTTC.

V gene TRBV7-2 combines with J gene TRBJ2-2, with D uncertain. The germline V and J ends were trimmed by 1 base and 4 bases, with 4 bases remaining between them. Germline loops: CDR1 SGHTA, CDR2 FQGNSA. This CDR3 spans 13 amino acids. The CDR3 DNA sequence: TGTGCCAGCAGCTTAGTAAGCACCGGGGAGCTGTTTTTT. Encoded protein: CASSLVSTGELFF.

This rearrangement joins TRBV5-1 to TRBJ2-3, with 8 bases lining up with TRBD2. Trimming cost V 2 bases and J 3 bases; bases outside gene matches: 8. The CDR3 spans 16 residues. CDR1 and CDR2 (germline): SGHRS, YFSETQ. DNA for the CDR3: TGCGCCAGCAGCTTTTATAGCGGGATTGGGACAGATACGCAGTATTTT. Its translation: CASSFYSGIGTDTQYF.

The chain joins TRBV9 to TRBJ2-1; 14 bases are a match to TRBD2. The CDR3 loop spans 18 amino acids. The germline CDR1 and CDR2 sequences are SGDLS and YYNGEE. V shed 3 bases, J shed 8 bases, and the junction held 13 bases outside the gene matches. The CDR3, as DNA: TGTGCCAGCAGCGCTGGGACTAGCGGGGGCCCCCTACGGGATGAGCAGTTCTTC. It is translated as CASSAGTSGGPLRDEQFF.

This rearrangement joins TRBV19 to TRBJ1-5; D possibly corresponds to TRBD1 (5 bases). V gave up 6 bases and J gave up 3 bases, with 15 bases separating them. The CDR3 is made up of 15 amino acids. Germline V gene sequence: CDR1 LNHDA, CDR2 SQIVND (reference sequence). CDR3 nucleotides: TGTGCCAGTAGCCGAGAGGGACCGAACAATCAGCCCCAGCATTTT. The encoded protein is CASSREGPNNQPQHF.

The chain employs TRBV14 and TRBJ1-2; D gene uncertain. Germline assignment: CDR1 SGHDN and CDR2 FVKESK. The CDR3 consists of 14 residues. Trimming shortened V by 1 base and J by 3 bases, and 9 bases separated the two germline ends. CDR3 in DNA: TGTGCCAGCAGCCAAGGAAAGGATTACTATGGCTACACCTTC. As protein: CASSQGKDYYGYTF.

This rearrangement joins TRBV29-1 to TRBJ2-7; a weak D match, TRBD2 (5 bases). CDR1 is SQVTM, CDR2 ANQGSEA, per germline. CDR3 length equals 13 residues. Trimming pared 4 bases from V and 3 bases from J, leaving 13 bases between. The DNA for the CDR3 is TGCAGCGTTGTACGGGATGCGGGCTACGAGCAGTACTTC. Amino acid sequence: CSVVRDAGYEQYF.

CDR3 protein: CASSLDPGLHYEQYF. CDR3 DNA sequence: TGTGCCAGCAGCTTAGATCCGGGGTTACACTACGAGCAGTACTTC. V is TRBV7-2 and J is TRBJ2-7, with D maybe TRBD2 (5 bases). V lost 1 base and J lost 3, with 13 bases in between. The germline V gene encodes CDR1 SGHTA and CDR2 FQGNSA. The CDR3 has 15 amino acids.

V usage is TRBV14 and J usage is TRBJ2-2, with D unclear. V was shortened by 1 base and J by 1 base, with 7 bases between the two germline ends. This CDR3 has 15 residues. CDR1 is SGHDN and CDR2 is FVKESK in the germline V gene. The CDR3 DNA reads TGTGCCAGCAGCCAAGGACAAAAGAACACCGGGGAGCTGTTTTTT. It yields the protein CASSQGQKNTGELFF. The variable domain in full, completed from reference TRBV14 and TRBJ2-2, reads EAGVTQFPSHSVIEKGQTVTLRCDPISGHDNLYWYRRVMGKEIKFLLHFVKESKQDESGMPNNRFLAERTGGTYSTLKVQPAELEDSGVYFCASSQGQKNTGELFFGEGSRLTVL.

The chain uses TRBV19 and TRBJ2-5; TRBD2 might be the D (6 bases). CDR1 is LNHDA and CDR2 is SQIVND in the germline V gene (reference sequence). Trimming took off 3 bases at V and 3 bases at J, with 8 bases between the two ends. The CDR3 has 13 amino acids. The CDR3 sequence is CASSISSEETQYF. The CDR3 DNA sequence: TGTGCCAGTAGTATTTCTAGCGAAGAGACCCAGTACTTC. Based on the CDR3 plus reference TRBV19 and TRBJ2-5, the full variable domain is DGGITQSPKYLFRKEGQNVTLSCEQNLNHDAMYWYRQDPGQGLRLIYYSQIVNDFQKGDIAEGYSVSREKKESFPLTVTSAQKNPTAFYLCASSISSEETQYFGPGTRLLVL.

This clone was recorded once. A much bigger clone sits one base away, suggesting this may be a read error. CDR3 loop: CASSSNTGELFF. In DNA form, the CDR3 reads TGTGCCAGCAGTTCGAACACCGGGGAGCTGTTTTTT. V usage is TRBV25-1 and J usage is TRBJ2-2; no firm D call. The V and J ends lost 5 bases and 0 bases respectively, with 1 base between them. CDR3 size: 12 residues. The germline gives CDR1 MGHDK, CDR2 SYGVNS.

This sequence joins TRBV5-1 and TRBJ1-2; D may be TRBD1 (5 bases). Germline assignment: CDR1 SGHRS and CDR2 YFSETQ. This CDR3 is 14 amino acids long. The germline V and J ends were trimmed by 0 bases and 8 bases, with 14 bases remaining between them. The CDR3 DNA sequence: TGCGCCAGCAGCTTGGCTGGGACTTCCGACGGCTACACCTTC. Residues: CASSLAGTSDGYTF.

This clone turned up a few times. The rearrangement links TRBV7-2 to TRBJ2-7, with a weak D call TRBD2 (6 bases). The CDR3 runs 13 residues. Germline CDR1 SGHTA, CDR2 FQGNSA. V lost 5 bases to trimming and J lost 6 bases, with 14 bases between them. CDR3: CASSPGRRAEQYF. The CDR3 nucleotides read TGTGCCAGCAGCCCCGGGAGAAGGGCCGAGCAGTACTTC.

This clone was recorded many times. The V gene is TRBV12-2, the J gene TRBJ2-1; TRBD2 is the table's D call, not checked against the DNA. TRBV12-2 is tagged as a pseudogene. The CDR3 is 18 amino acids. The CDR3: CASRLASRLVPVRNEQFF. DNA of the CDR3: TGTGCAAGTCGCTTAGCGAGTAGGCTAGTTCCCGTAAGGAATGAGCAGTTCTTC.

As to this clone: A clone one base away is much larger, so this may be a read error. The V call is TRBV5-6, the J call TRBJ2-5; D not resolved. Judging by the DNA end, TRBJ2-7 fits better; the J call may be wrong. The CDR3 is 11 residues long. Germline CDR1 reads SGHDT; CDR2 reads YYEEEE. In DNA, the CDR3 is TGTGCCAGCAGCTTCTCCTACGAGCAGTACTTC. It codes for CASSFSYEQYF.

The J gene is TRBJ1-2, the V gene TRBV27, with D unresolved. CDR1 and CDR2 (germline): MNHEY, SMNVEV (reference sequence). Trimming cost V 2 bases and J 4 bases, with 20 bases left between them. The CDR3 length is 17 residues. The CDR3 region is CASSLLSLARTGYGYTF. The CDR3 DNA reads as TGTGCCAGCAGTTTACTCTCTCTTGCGAGGACGGGCTATGGCTACACCTTC.

V and J are TRBV10-3 and TRBJ2-7; 11 bases agree with TRBD1. V trimming: 4 bases; J trimming: 2 bases; junction bases outside the gene matches: 1. This CDR3 has 14 amino acids. Germline CDR1 is ENHRY and CDR2 is SYGVKD. This CDR3 reads CAISGGQGAYEQYF. As DNA, the CDR3 is TGTGCCATCAGTGGGGGACAGGGGGCCTACGAGCAGTACTTC.

The gene calls are TRBV9 and TRBJ2-7, with 13 bases matching TRBD2. Germline assignment: CDR1 SGDLS and CDR2 YYNGEE. The CDR3 is made up of 16 amino acids. Trimming cost V 0 bases and J 6 bases; bases outside gene matches: 6. The CDR3 sequence is CASSVGTSGSIVEQYF. The CDR3, as DNA: TGTGCCAGCAGCGTAGGGACTAGCGGGAGTATCGTCGAGCAGTACTTC.